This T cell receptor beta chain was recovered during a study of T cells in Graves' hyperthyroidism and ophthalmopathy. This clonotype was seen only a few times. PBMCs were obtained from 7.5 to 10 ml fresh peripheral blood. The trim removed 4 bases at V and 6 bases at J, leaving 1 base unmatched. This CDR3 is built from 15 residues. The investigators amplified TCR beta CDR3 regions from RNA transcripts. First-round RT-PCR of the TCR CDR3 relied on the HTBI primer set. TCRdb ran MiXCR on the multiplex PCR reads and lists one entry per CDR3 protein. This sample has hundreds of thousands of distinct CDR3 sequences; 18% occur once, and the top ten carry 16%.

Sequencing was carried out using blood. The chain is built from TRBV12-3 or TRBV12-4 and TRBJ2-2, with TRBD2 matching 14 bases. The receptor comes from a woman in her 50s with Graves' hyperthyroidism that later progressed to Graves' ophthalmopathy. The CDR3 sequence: CASSWTSGGPGELFF. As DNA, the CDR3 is TGTGCCAGCAGTTGGACTAGCGGGGGGCCCGGGGAGCTGTTTTTT.